The next 20 T cell receptor beta chains were all read from a single sample in a study of T cell responses to AZD1222 COVID-19 vaccine. Only in-frame clones appear in the TCRdb table, and some are missing; sequencing was by immunoSEQ multiplex PCR. The sample holds around 140,000 clones; around nine tenths are singletons and the top ten take about a tenth. The sample here was peripheral blood, taken 28 days after the second AZD1222 dose. The receptors derive from an adult who received the AZD1222 COVID-19 vaccine.

The chain is built from TRBV19 and TRBJ2-1, with D perhaps TRBD1 or TRBD2 (5 bases each). Germline CDR1 and CDR2: LNHDA and SQIVND (reference sequence). Trimming stripped 7 bases from V and 8 bases from J, with 18 bases between. CDR3 length: 14 residues. As DNA, the CDR3 is TGTGCCAGTAACGGGGCAGGGAATTTCGATGAGCAGTTCTTC. As protein: CASNGAGNFDEQFF.

V and J are TRBV5-4 and TRBJ1-2; a weak D match, TRBD1 (6 bases). The CDR3 covers 13 residues. The germline V gene encodes CDR1 SGHNT and CDR2 YYREEE (reference sequence). V gave up 4 bases and J gave up 7 bases, with 14 bases separating them. The CDR3 protein is CASSGPTGGGYTF. In DNA form, the CDR3 reads TGTGCCAGCAGCGGCCCGACAGGAGGTGGCTACACCTTC.

The rearrangement links TRBV4-1 to TRBJ2-1; a weak D match, TRBD2 (5 bases). The CDR3 consists of 17 residues. The germline V gene encodes CDR1 MGHRA and CDR2 YSYEKL. The V end was cut by 1 base, the J end by 10 bases, with 23 bases between. The CDR3 DNA is TGCGCCAGCAGCCAAGTAGCTGTCCTGGACTTCCTAGAAGAGCAGTTCTTC. Its translation: CASSQVAVLDFLEEQFF.

The chain couples TRBV9 to TRBJ1-1; D call uncertain. Germline-derived CDR1 and CDR2 are SGDLS and YYNGEE. This CDR3 is built from 14 residues. V was pared by 0 bases and J by 2 bases, with 8 bases between. CDR3 sequence: CASSVGELNTEAFF. The CDR3 DNA follows: TGTGCCAGCAGCGTAGGGGAGCTAAACACTGAAGCTTTCTTT.

The V call is TRBV19, the J call TRBJ1-5; a weak D match, TRBD1 (5 bases). CDR3 size: 14 residues. V lost 2 bases to trimming and J lost 4 bases, with 9 bases between them. Germline assignment: CDR1 LNHDA and CDR2 SQIVND (reference sequence). CDR3 residues: CASSIRRGNQPQHF. In DNA, the CDR3 is TGTGCCAGTAGTATACGCCGGGGGAATCAGCCCCAGCATTTT.

The chain carries TRBV6-5 and TRBJ1-1, with 9 bases fitting TRBD1. Germline V gives CDR1 MNHEY, CDR2 SVGAGI. The CDR3 is 14 amino acids. The V gene end was trimmed by 5 bases and the J gene end by 3 bases; junction bases not matched to a gene: 4. CDR3 nucleotide sequence: TGTGCCAGCAGTAGGGACAGGGAGTACACTGAAGCTTTCTTT. This sequence encodes CASSRDREYTEAFF.

This clone was seen only a few times. This sequence joins TRBV19 and TRBJ1-4, with unresolved D. The germline V gene has CDR1 LNHDA and CDR2 SQIVND (reference sequence). Trimming shortened V by 3 bases and J by 4 bases, and 9 bases separated the two germline ends. The CDR3 runs 14 residues. In DNA, the CDR3 is TGTGCCAGTAGTATCGAGCTCTATAATGAAAAACTGTTTTTT. Its translation is CASSIELYNEKLFF.

The chain links TRBV30 to TRBJ1-2; 10 bases agree with TRBD1. Germline V gives CDR1 GTSNPN, CDR2 SVGIG (reference sequence). This CDR3 is built from 15 residues. V trimming: 5 bases; J trimming: 8 bases; junction bases outside the gene matches: 14. CDR3 sequence: CAWRSGTGEFGGYTF. Written as DNA, the CDR3 is TGTGCCTGGCGATCCGGGACAGGGGAGTTTGGCGGCTACACCTTC.

The chain couples TRBV6-5 to TRBJ2-1; D remains unclear. The CDR3 covers 15 residues. The V end lost 6 bases, the J end lost 3 bases, and 15 bases lay between the germline ends. The germline V gene has CDR1 MNHEY and CDR2 SVGAGI. Here the CDR3 DNA reads TGTGCCAGCAGGAGAACCTCCGGATTCTACAATGAGCAGTTCTTC. Translating it yields CASRRTSGFYNEQFF.

The chain couples TRBV6-2 or TRBV6-3 to TRBJ1-1; D is uncertain. V gave up 3 bases and J gave up 1 base, with 15 bases separating them. The CDR3 consists of 16 residues. Germline assignment: CDR1 MNHEY and CDR2 SVGEGT. The CDR3 is CASSYSIGTENTEAFF. In DNA, the CDR3 is TGTGCCAGCAGTTATTCCATCGGTACCGAGAACACTGAAGCTTTCTTT.

The chain carries TRBV7-9 and TRBJ2-5; no clear D gene. V shed 4 bases and J shed 9 bases, with 15 bases lying between them. The CDR3 runs 13 residues. From germline, CDR1 is SEHNR and CDR2 FQNEAQ (reference sequence). CDR3 in amino acids: CASSSVGIEAQYF. The DNA of the CDR3 is TGTGCCAGCAGCTCAGTAGGGATTGAGGCCCAGTACTTC.

The chain employs TRBV2 and TRBJ1-1, with D uncertain. CDR1 is SNHLY, CDR2 FYNNEI, per germline. The V end was cut by 4 bases, the J end by 3 bases, with 12 bases between. CDR3 length: 14 amino acids. The CDR3 sequence is CASSGGGRDTEAFF. DNA for the CDR3: TGTGCCAGCAGTGGCGGAGGGAGGGACACTGAAGCTTTCTTT.

This rearrangement joins TRBV11-2 to TRBJ2-1; 14 nucleotides match TRBD2. The CDR3 has 15 residues. The germline V gene encodes CDR1 SGHAT and CDR2 FQNNGV. V was pared by 6 bases and J by 7 bases, with 5 bases of the junction left unmatched. Here the CDR3 DNA reads TGTGCCAGCAGACCGGGACTAGCGGGGGTGAATGAGCAGTTCTTC. Encoded protein: CASRPGLAGVNEQFF. The full variable domain, in which reference TRBV11-2 and TRBJ2-1 provide the parts outside the CDR3, is EAGVAQSPRYKIIEKRQSVAFWCNPISGHATLYWYQQILGQGPKLLIQFQNNGVVDDSQLPKDRFSAERLKGVDSTLKIQPAKLEDSAVYLCASRPGLAGVNEQFFGPGTRLTVL.

The J gene is TRBJ1-2, the V gene TRBV7-8; D is unresolved. This CDR3 has 14 amino acids. The V end was cut by 5 bases, the J end by 2 bases, with 12 bases between. The V gene's germline CDR1 is SGHVS and CDR2 FQNEAQ. In DNA, the CDR3 is TGTGCCAGCAGCCCGAGGAGGACCAACTATGGCTACACCTTC. Translating it yields CASSPRRTNYGYTF.

The V call is TRBV19, the J call TRBJ1-5; the match to TRBD1 covers 9 bases. V gave up 7 bases and J gave up 4 bases; unmatched junction bases: 8. Per germline, CDR1 LNHDA and CDR2 SQIVND (reference sequence). The CDR3 contains 15 residues. The CDR3: CASIAQGARNQPQHF. The DNA of the CDR3 is TGTGCCAGTATCGCACAGGGGGCGCGGAATCAGCCCCAGCATTTT.

About this clone itself: The same CDR3 arises from other DNA sequences in this sample as well. The genes are TRBV19 and TRBJ1-5; 8 bases fit TRBD1. Per the germline V gene, CDR1 is LNHDA and CDR2 is SQIVND (reference sequence). The CDR3 length is 15 residues. Trimming removed 1 base from V and 3 bases from J; junction bases left unmatched: 2. CDR3 DNA: TGTGCCAGTAGTATAGGCCAGGGGGCCAATCAGCCCCAGCATTTT. It translates to CASSIGQGANQPQHF.

This sequence joins TRBV6-4 and TRBJ1-2; no clear D gene. This CDR3 region has 11 residues. The V end was cut by 3 bases, the J end by 4 bases, with 3 bases between. Looked up from germline, CDR1 is MRHNA and CDR2 is SNTAGT. CDR3 sequence: CASSEGYGYTF. CDR3 DNA: TGTGCCAGCAGTGAAGGCTATGGCTACACCTTC.

The chain uses TRBV6-1 and TRBJ1-4, with 9 bases identical to TRBD1. V lost 2 bases to trimming and J lost 4 bases; unmatched junction nucleotides: 8. This CDR3 is 17 amino acids long. The germline gives CDR1 MNHNS, CDR2 SASEGT. The CDR3 region has the DNA TGTGCCAGCAGTGAAACTAACAGGGGGCGAGGTAATGAAAAACTGTTTTTT. It specifies CASSETNRGRGNEKLFF.

The CDR3, as DNA: TGTGCCAGCAGCGTAGGGGCCGCTTCTAAGGGTAATGAAAAACTGTTTTTT. Protein sequence: CASSVGAASKGNEKLFF. The chain employs TRBV9 and TRBJ1-4; no clear D. The CDR3 runs to 17 residues. Per germline, CDR1 SGDLS and CDR2 YYNGEE. V lost 0 bases and J 4 bases, leaving 16 bases between the germline ends. The variable domain in full, completed from reference TRBV9 and TRBJ1-4, reads DSGVTQTPKHLITATGQRVTLRCSPRSGDLSVYWYQQSLDQGLQFLIQYYNGEERAKGNILERFSAQQFPDLHSELNLSSLELGDSALYFCASSVGAASKGNEKLFFGSGTQLSVL.

This chain joins TRBV3-1 (or the pseudogene TRBV3-2) and TRBJ2-7; D uncertain. CDR1 and CDR2 (germline): LGHDT, YNNKEL (reference sequence). CDR3 length equals 15 residues. The V gene lost 6 bases and the J gene lost 0 bases, with 15 bases spanning the gap. CDR3: CASSPTPRSSYEQYV. In nucleotides, the CDR3 is TGTGCCAGCAGTCCCACACCGCGAAGCTCCTACGAGCAGTACGTC.